This is a list of T cell receptor beta chains from one sample in a study of regulatory T cells in long-lasting Graves disease. TCRdb redid the calling of the multiplex PCR reads with MiXCR, one entry per CDR3 protein. The repertoire includes about 560,000 distinct CDR3 sequences, roughly 16% of them detected once, and approximately 12% sits in the top ten. These sequences were also reported in another study, on T cells in Graves' hyperthyroidism and ophthalmopathy.

The sample in question was peripheral blood mononuclear cells (PBMCs), obtained at new diagnosis, from a patient treated with antithyroid drugs. All receptors come from a man aged 18-30 years with Graves disease. CDR3s include the opening cysteine and the closing phenylalanine or tryptophan. A D gene is named only where the DNA matches it firmly. Some rows have no size entry. The others give once, few or many, or a class for an expanded clone.

clone_size	d_call	v_call	j_call	cdr3_nt	cdr3_aa
few	.	TRBV4-1	TRBJ2-1	TGCGCCAGCAGCCAAGGTCCCAGCGGAAGCGTCTCCTACAATGAGCAGTTCTTC	CASSQGPSGSVSYNEQFF
few	.	TRBV30	TRBJ1-2	TGTGCCTGGAGTCCGGGGGACTATGGCTACACCTTC	CAWSPGDYGYTF
.	TRBD1	TRBV7-9	TRBJ2-6	TGTGCCAGCAGCTTAACTGGACAGGGGTTCTCTGGGGCCAACGTCCTGACTTTC	CASSLTGQGFSGANVLTF
many	TRBD2	TRBV6-1	TRBJ2-7	TGTGCCAGCAGTGAAGGGACTAGCGCGACCTACGAGCAGTACTTC	CASSEGTSATYEQYF
many	.	TRBV11-2	TRBJ1-1	TGTGCCAGCAGCTTAGTCCAGGGAATGAACACTGAAGCTTTCTTT	CASSLVQGMNTEAFF
few	.	TRBV20-1	TRBJ2-4	TGCAGTGCTAGAGCCGCGGGGATGCGGAACATTCAGTACTTC	CSARAAGMRNIQYF
.	TRBD2	TRBV20-1	TRBJ2-3	TGCAGTCCTCGGGGACTAGCGTTCACAGATACGCAGTATTTT	CSPRGLAFTDTQYF
many	TRBD1	TRBV7-9	TRBJ2-1	TGTGCCAGCAGCTGGGGGACAGGGGGCTACAATGAGCAGTTCTTC	CASSWGTGGYNEQFF
.	.	TRBV20-1	TRBJ2-7	TGCAGTGCCCAACCAACAGGGGGGGGCTTCTACGAGCAGTACTTC	CSAQPTGGGFYEQYF
many	.	TRBV20-1	TRBJ2-5	TGCAGTGCTAGTACGACCGGGGAGACCCAGTACTTC	CSASTTGETQYF
many	TRBD2	TRBV10-3	TRBJ2-3	TGTGCCATCGGAAACAGCGGGAGGTCCCGGAAATATTTT	CAIGNSGRSRKYF
many	.	TRBV20-1	TRBJ2-5	TGCAGTGCTCATCTCTCGGGACTGGAGACCCAGTACTTC	CSAHLSGLETQYF
.	TRBD2	TRBV20-1	TRBJ2-7	TGCAGTGCAGCGGAGACTAGCGGGAGTCACGAGCAGTACTTC	CSAAETSGSHEQYF
many	.	TRBV6-2/TRBV6-3	TRBJ2-5	TGTGCCAGCAAGGCTGAGACCCAGTACTTC	CASKAETQYF
few	TRBD1	TRBV7-3	TRBJ2-1	TGTGCCAGCAGCTCCGGGACAGATGACTCCTACAATGAGCAGTTCTTC	CASSSGTDDSYNEQFF
.	.	TRBV24-1	TRBJ2-1	TGTGCCACCAGTGATCCCGGGACCTACAATGAGCAGTTCTTC	CATSDPGTYNEQFF
.	.	TRBV6-2/TRBV6-3	TRBJ2-4	TGTGCCAGCAGTGAAGCGAAGGGGTTTAGAAACATTCAGTACTTC	CASSEAKGFRNIQYF
many	.	TRBV12-3/TRBV12-4	TRBJ1-1	TGTGCCAGCAGTTTTCAGGGGAGGAACACTGAAGCTTTCTTT	CASSFQGRNTEAFF
.	.	TRBV20-1	TRBJ2-7	TGCAGTGCTAGAGATCGGCAGGACATAACCTACGAGCAGTACTTC	CSARDRQDITYEQYF
few	.	TRBV20-1	TRBJ2-6	TGCAGTGCTAGAGATCTTCTCTCTGGGGCCAACGTCCTGACTTTC	CSARDLLSGANVLTF
few	TRBD1	TRBV20-1	TRBJ2-1	TGCAGTGCTAGCCCAGGGGGAGTCTACAATGAGCAGTTCTTC	CSASPGGVYNEQFF
many	.	TRBV2	TRBJ1-4	TGTGCCAGCAGCGTGACGGGGAGCGTAGATGAAAAACTGTTTTTT	CASSVTGSVDEKLFF
many	TRBD1	TRBV2	TRBJ1-2	TGTGCCAGCAGTGAGGACAGGGGCTATGGCTACACCTTC	CASSEDRGYGYTF
once	TRBD2	TRBV4-2	TRBJ2-7	TGTGCCAGCAGCACCCCGGGACTAGCGGGAGCCAAGCCCTACGAGCAGTACTTC	CASSTPGLAGAKPYEQYF
.	.	TRBV7-9	TRBJ2-7	TGTGCCAGCAGCTTACAGTTTTCGTACGAGCAGTACTTC	CASSLQFSYEQYF
many	.	TRBV12-3/TRBV12-4	TRBJ1-2	TGTGCCAGCAACACGAGGGGAGCTAACTATGGCTACACCTTC	CASNTRGANYGYTF
.	.	TRBV4-1	TRBJ2-7	TGCGCCAGCAGCCCCGGGACGGAACACTACGAGCAGTACTTC	CASSPGTEHYEQYF
few	.	TRBV27	TRBJ2-4	TGTGCCAGCAGCCTCCTCCCCGGCGGGCGCTCGGACATTCAGTACTTC	CASSLLPGGRSDIQYF
few	.	TRBV10-2	TRBJ1-3	TGCGCCAGCAGTGAGTCGTCGGGTGGTGGAAACACCATATATTTT	CASSESSGGGNTIYF
few	.	TRBV9	TRBJ2-2	TGTGCCAGCAGCGGCACTAGGCCCTGGGAGCTGTTTTTT	CASSGTRPWELFF
many	.	TRBV3-1	TRBJ1-1	TGTGCCAGCACCCTCAAGAGTGGAGTAGCTTTCTTT	CASTLKSGVAFF
.	TRBD1	TRBV5-8	TRBJ2-4	TGTGCCAGCAGCTACCGGGACAGGGAGACCAAAAACATTCAGTACTTC	CASSYRDRETKNIQYF
.	.	TRBV9	TRBJ1-4	TGTGCCAGCAGCTCAAACCGCTTGACGGCTGTTGGTGAAAAACTGTTTTTT	CASSSNRLTAVGEKLFF
few	.	TRBV6-2/TRBV6-3	TRBJ2-7	TGTGCCAGCAGTTACTCCCCCCCTCTCGAGCAGTACTTC	CASSYSPPLEQYF
few	.	TRBV28	TRBJ2-1	TGTGCCAGCAGCATCGGACAGTCCTACAATGAGCAGTTCTTC	CASSIGQSYNEQFF
.	TRBD1	TRBV18	TRBJ1-2	TGTGCCGGCTCACCGCTTCCCGGACAGGCCGACTATGGCTACACCTTC	CAGSPLPGQADYGYTF
few	TRBD2	TRBV25-1	TRBJ2-3	TGTGCCAGCACCCCCCCATTAGTAGCGGGAGAGACAGATACGCAGTATTTT	CASTPPLVAGETDTQYF
.	TRBD2	TRBV12-5	TRBJ2-4	TGTGCTAGTGGTTTGAGGCGGGGGGCCAAAAACATTCAGTACTTC	CASGLRRGAKNIQYF
many	TRBD2	TRBV5-1	TRBJ2-3	TGCGCCAGCAGCGTTCAGCGGGGAGGCGCAGATACGCAGTATTTT	CASSVQRGGADTQYF
few	TRBD2	TRBV4-1	TRBJ2-1	TGCGCCAGCAGCCGACTAACTAGCGCGAATGAGCAGTTCTTC	CASSRLTSANEQFF
many	.	TRBV6-5	TRBJ1-2	TGTGCCAGCAGTTACGGGCAGGTTATCGATGGCTACACCTTC	CASSYGQVIDGYTF
many	.	TRBV15	TRBJ2-4	TGTGCCACCAGCATAGGACCTCAGAAGGCCAAAAACATTCAGTACTTC	CATSIGPQKAKNIQYF
.	.	TRBV5-1	TRBJ2-3	TGCGCCAGCAGCTTGGAGGGTCAGGGGTCCCATACGCAGTATTTT	CASSLEGQGSHTQYF
.	TRBD2	TRBV20-1	TRBJ2-2	TGCAGTGCTCGCCGTTATGGGGGCGGGAGGGCCATGGGGGAGCTGTTTTTT	CSARRYGGGRAMGELFF
many	.	TRBV3-1	TRBJ2-2	TGTGCCAGCAGCCAAGATCCCAGCGGTTACGGGGAGCTGTTTTTT	CASSQDPSGYGELFF
many	.	TRBV7-8	TRBJ1-2	TGTGCCAGCAGCTTACTGGGGCCGCGGTACAGCTATGGCTACACCTTC	CASSLLGPRYSYGYTF
.	.	TRBV12-3/TRBV12-4	TRBJ2-5	TGTGCCAGCCTTCTTAGCGACAGACCAGAGACCCAGTACTTC	CASLLSDRPETQYF
few	TRBD2	TRBV4-1	TRBJ2-1	TGCGCCAGCAGCCAAGGTTTTCTAGCGGGAGCATCCGATGAGCAGTTCTTC	CASSQGFLAGASDEQFF
many	.	TRBV12-5	TRBJ2-5	TGTGCTAGTGGTTTGGGAGGTGGAGAGACCCAGTACTTC	CASGLGGGETQYF
many	TRBD2	TRBV2	TRBJ2-1	TGTGCCAGCAGGGAGTCCAGGGCGGGAGGGGGCAATGAGCAGTTCTTC	CASRESRAGGGNEQFF
.	TRBD2	TRBV20-1	TRBJ2-7	TGCAGTGCTAGTTTCCGGGAGGTTATTAGGGTGGGGGCCTACGAGCAGTACTTC	CSASFREVIRVGAYEQYF